Included here is one T cell receptor (beta chain) sequence, with context. Its antigen has not been determined. Qualities for individual bases were not recorded, and no much larger clone is one base off. Library preparation employed the immunoSEQ multiplex PCR assay. A mixture of 60 forward primers for TCR Vbeta segments and 13 reverse primers for TCR Jbeta segments was used in the multiplex PCR. The CDR3 region of rearranged TCR beta genes was amplified from genomic DNA with a multiplex PCR assay. The Illumina HiSeq System was used to sequence the amplified TCR beta libraries as 87-base-pair reads. The original methods were these. In a later analysis, 77 million or so unique TCR beta chains were counted across the approximately 620 repertoires, and approximately 11 million of these chains were shared by at least two donors. Raw reads were error-corrected and collapsed into unique sequences with a nearest-neighbor algorithm that merged closely related sequences to remove PCR and sequencing errors. Alignment of CDR3 sequences to IMGT reference sequences was used to assign V, D and J gene segments. Each retained sequence needed at least a six-nucleotide match to both a V gene segment and a J gene segment. Rearrangements were classified as productive when the CDR3 lacked stop codons and remained in frame with V and J, and all other rearrangements were classified as non-productive. Following IMGT convention, CDR3 was defined as the stretch from the second conserved V-encoded cysteine to the conserved J-encoded phenylalanine. The earlier analysis of some 580 of the donors excluded any sequence lacking an unambiguous match to a single V gene segment. An earlier analysis of 450 to 650 of the donors called V segments functional above 56.7% productive rearrangements and segregating when the between-donor standard deviation exceeded 5%. A statistical classification framework was built for diagnosing cytomegalovirus status from the catalog of TCR beta chain sequences. In a later analysis, TCR nucleotide sequences were compared against IMGT/GENE-DB human TR gene sequences so that V and J genes could be assigned. The TCRdist pipeline was used in a later analysis to assign CDR3 sequences and most-parsimonious VDJ recombination scenarios. In a later analysis, every TCR beta chain was defined by the combination of its CDR3 amino acid sequence and its V-gene family, and reads without a unique V-gene family were dropped. In a later analysis, several hundred highly shared, low-generation-probability nucleotide sequences were removed to address suspected cross-contamination and a sequencing artifact. A later analysis calculated a clonal expansion index for each public chain from normalized within-repertoire ranks of inferred template counts. In a later analysis, generation probabilities were computed with a VDJ recombination model fitted to out-of-frame rearrangements, and the resulting probabilities were checked against IGoR. In a later analysis, TCR-TCR, TCR-HLA and TCR-CMV co-occurrence was scored with hypergeometric tests, and a repertoire-size bias correction was applied to TCR pairs. False discovery rates were estimated in a later analysis by permuting HLA or CMV assignments 20 times. In a later analysis, co-occurring TCRs were grouped using DBSCAN, with TCRdist sequence similarity added in when clustering inside HLA-allele-positive subsets. Co-occurrence clustering excluded repertoires with fewer than 30,000 or more than 120,000 public chains, plus five with anomalous nucleotide sharing. Here the immuneACCESS table is served through TCRdb, limited to in-frame sequences with V and J called. Missing clones are a known gap in these copies; in checked studies unresolved V genes cover under half, and the rest lacks a known reason. The V and J calls and clone size come from that table; D and trimming were worked out from the DNA. This sample comprises under 200,000 clones, 86% of them detected only once. Jointly, the top ten make up roughly 1.9% of the sample.

The cohort comprised approximately 700 healthy bone marrow donors. At the time of sampling, every cohort member was nominally healthy, though immune exposures that went unrecorded were likely present. The donor tested CMV seronegative and was one of the 352 seronegative cohort members. A peripheral blood sample was provided by each donor, and peripheral blood mononuclear cells were used for TCR beta sequencing. Genomic DNA was extracted from the blood cell samples with the Qiagen DNeasy Blood Extraction Kit. The CDR3, from cysteine to phenylalanine, totals 19 residues. Just CDR3 DNA is preserved here, 57 bases in frame from base 1. The V end loses 5 bases and the J end loses 5 bases, and a stretch of 30 bases separates them. The germline V gene gives CDR1 as MDHEN and CDR2 as SYDVKM. The data are from a study of cytomegalovirus exposure and HLA in healthy donors (dated by TCRdb to between 2016 and 2019). Background for the entire study: An earlier analysis of approximately 590 of the donors reported 250 to 300 Gb of sequence data and roughly 100 million unique TCR beta sequences from around 200 million T cells. Approximately 300 gigabases of sequencing data and tens of millions of unique TCR sequences made up an early release that covered 500 to 650 HLA-typed donors. Of the roughly 400 genotyped donors, 81% fell in the genetic ancestry cluster associated with self-reported Caucasian donors. The study aimed to test whether signatures of past pathogen exposure could be identified by cataloging public T cell receptors. Using immunosequencing, the study profiled T cell repertoires from 550 to 750 subjects and related those repertoires to cytomegalovirus serostatus. A separate validation cohort of 100 to 150 different subjects was used in addition to the roughly 620-subject first cohort. To predict cytomegalovirus infection status, the study brought together high-throughput TCR immunosequencing, statistical association of individual TCRs with disease status, and machine learning. To study patterns of TCR occurrence, a later analysis re-analyzed previously published TCR beta repertoires from around 700 donors and added high-resolution HLA genotyping. The later analysis used no new phenotypic data to find candidate immune exposures, relying instead on TCR beta sequences and their occurrence across donors. In an earlier analysis of a few hundred of the donors, high-throughput TCR beta sequencing was used to judge whether each TCR beta V gene segment behaved as functional or pseudogenic. Donor age, sex, ethnicity and CMV serostatus were compiled together with the repertoire data. A later genetic analysis took genome-wide SNP genotypes for about three fifths of the roughly 670 donors and used that subset as a discovery cohort. Every repertoire in the discovery cohort had been generated on one and the same sequencing platform. HLA typing covered class I and class II loci at four-digit resolution. Typing coverage varied by locus: about 620-630 donors for A, B, C, DRB1 and DQB1; roughly 510 for DQA1; over 600 for DPA1; approximately 450 for DPB1. Because of strong linkage in the cohort, five DR-DQ haplotypes were treated as single units for association and clustering. Across about 370 genotyped donors of the cohort, an average of 235,054 unique TCR beta nucleotide sequences per donor were sequenced, and 15% to 20% of those sequences were non-productive.

Study-level results and caveats: According to a later genetic analysis, donors in an Asian-associated ancestry cluster had fewer N-insertions in productive TCRs than the roughly 670-donor mean. According to a later analysis, TCR association rates differed among HLA loci, with DRB1 alleles showing the most associated TCRs and HLA-C alleles showing the fewest. In this cohort, only TCR beta chains were sequenced, and detectable features were limited by the absence of alpha or paired-chain data. Broadly in line with IMGT annotations, most TCR beta V segments showed up in productive rearrangements about 87% or about 30% of the time in an earlier analysis of 450 to 750 of the donors. According to a later analysis, most CMV-associated TCR beta chains appeared to be HLA-restricted, and the HLA associations seemed to be driven largely by CMV exposure. In vitro tests confirmed that a few of the cytomegalovirus-associated TCR beta chains recognize cytomegalovirus antigens. Linkage disequilibrium might explain the correlated functional status among segregating V segments, but an unknown experimental factor could not be ruled out. The classifier was reported to diagnose cytomegalovirus status with high specificity and sensitivity in both the original cohort and the validation cohort. A further reported finding was that TCR beta sequences accurately predicted the HLA-A and HLA-B alleles for most subjects in the first cohort. A cluster of highly shared sequence variants was judged likely to be a technical artifact of the sequencing pipeline. At a false discovery rate of 0.05, a later analysis linked about 17,000 TCR beta sequences to specific HLA alleles. The earlier analysis of 450 to 700 of the donors excluded some 15 rarely observed V segments, including chromosome 9 orphons, because counts were too low. HLA typing was unavailable for some donors at each locus, so association tests used only the typed subset. Sequencing depth was assumed to be roughly uniform across donors in the presence/absence analyses, though that assumption may not hold. A later analysis reported that several top co-occurrence clusters appeared linked to parvovirus B19, influenza, CMV and Epstein-Barr virus. Assigning TCR associations to individual alleles was difficult when HLA alleles, especially DR and DQ, strongly co-occurred. According to the authors, the approach could potentially be generalized to other disease states and immunological phenotypes. In a later analysis, HLA-associated TCR beta chains showed more clonal expansion and lower generation probabilities than non-associated chains that were equally common. The study gave a list of 150 to 200 TCR beta chains associated with cytomegalovirus. Most TCR sequences were seen in very few donors, while some public TCRs were found in many individuals. An association between a missense DCLRE1C variant and V-gene and J-gene trimming of TCR beta chains was found in a later genetic analysis and replicated in an independent cohort. CMV serostatus was the only immune exposure information available for the cohort. Because the 87-base-pair reads could not distinguish some IMGT-functional V segments, including TRBV6-2 and TRBV6-3, those segments were excluded.

The receptor was isolated from a woman aged 18 to 35 in good health and CMV-seronegative. The sample consisted of PBMCs. The sequence is built from TRBV28 and TRBJ1-2; no D gene can be assigned with confidence. The DNA sequence is given as TGTGCCAGCAGTACTAGGCGAGGCAGCTTGTCTCGCCCCCTTTATGGCTACACCTTC. This translates into CASSTRRGSLSRPLYGYTF.